This T cell receptor (beta chain) is from a study of early T cells in non-severe SARS-CoV-2 infection (dated by TCRdb to the early 2020s). Regarding the study in general: Because TCR sequencing was done on bulk RNA from unsorted whole blood, the alpha and beta chains could not be paired.

The study was a case-control design nested within a healthcare worker cohort in London, UK, with weekly nasopharyngeal swab PCR tests and blood sampling. Healthcare workers were recruited during the week of the UK lockdown, between 23 and 31 March 2020, and followed weekly for up to roughly 15 weeks. Library preparation used 5' RACE. Sequencing took place on a NextSeq 500. To correct for sequencing error and PCR bias, the TCR library protocol tagged individual cDNA molecules with unique molecular identifiers. Both TCR alpha and beta chains were sequenced, and tight co-correlation was observed between alpha and beta sequence abundances in each sample. In the source study's methods: Decombinator V4 was used to perform V gene, J gene and CDR3 annotation of TCR sequences. Expanded TCRs were defined as changing significantly between any two time points under a Poisson model with p below 0.0001. Abundances of TCRs were expressed as counts per million after normalisation to the total number of TCRs sequenced in each sample. MAIT TCRs were defined by TRAV1-2 paired with TRAJ12, TRAJ20 or TRAJ33, and iNKT TCRs by TRAV10 paired with TRAJ18. VDJdb, accessed 1 November 2021, was searched for CMV, EBV and SARS-CoV-2 annotated TCRs, excluding TCRs annotated for multiple antigens. The public reads were quality trimmed at Q25 with fastp and then assembled into clones with MiXCR by TCRdb, keeping productive beta chains. Every entry covers one CDR3 protein and lists the most common genes and DNA from its rows. The V and J calls here are based on TCRdb, not the publication. The sample includes some 76,000 distinct CDR3 sequences, with around 15% observed a single time. About 12% of the sample is held by the ten biggest clonotypes.

This clonotype showed up many times. Its recognized antigen is unknown. No base qualities exist here, and no much larger clone lies one base off it. What the study reported, not specific to this receptor: VDJdb matching was skewed toward anti-spike CD8 responses and likely underestimated virus-specific expansions, missing private and CD4 specificities.

As encoded in the germline V gene (reference sequence), CDR1 is MNHEY while CDR2 is SMNVEV. From the cysteine through the phenylalanine, the CDR3 covers 16 amino acids. Only the CDR3 region is kept as DNA, spanning 48 bases read in frame from base 1. A distance of 18 bases separates the germline ends of V and J, which lose 5 bases and 4 bases respectively. This sequence originates from an adult who was a healthcare worker with PCR-confirmed SARS-CoV-2 infection or an uninfected control (not recorded which). The sequence is built from TRBV27 and TRBJ1-3; TRBD1 is perhaps the D gene, given 5 matching bases. The sequenced sample consisted of whole blood. The CDR3 protein sequence reads: CASSPRGGVWGNTIYF. The DNA is TGTGCCAGCAGTCCCCGCGGAGGGGTGTGGGGAAACACCATATATTTT.